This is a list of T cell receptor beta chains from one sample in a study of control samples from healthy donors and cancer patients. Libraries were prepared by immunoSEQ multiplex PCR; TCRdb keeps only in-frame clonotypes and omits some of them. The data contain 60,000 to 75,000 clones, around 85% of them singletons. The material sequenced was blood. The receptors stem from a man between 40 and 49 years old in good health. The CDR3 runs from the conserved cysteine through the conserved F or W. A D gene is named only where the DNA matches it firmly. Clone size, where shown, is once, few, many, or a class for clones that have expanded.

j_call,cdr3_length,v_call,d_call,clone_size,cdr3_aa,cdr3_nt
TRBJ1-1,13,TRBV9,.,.,CASSPAGSTEAFF,TGTGCCAGCAGCCCGGCCGGGTCCACTGAAGCTTTCTTT
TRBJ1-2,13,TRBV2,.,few,CASSEGQYHGYTF,TGTGCCAGCAGTGAAGGACAGTACCATGGCTACACCTTC
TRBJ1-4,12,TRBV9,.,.,CASSGPVEKLFF,TGTGCCAGCAGCGGACCAGTTGAAAAACTGTTTTTT
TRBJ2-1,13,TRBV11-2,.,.,CASSRKRAGSLFF,TGTGCCAGCAGCCGAAAACGGGCGGGGAGCTTGTTCTTC
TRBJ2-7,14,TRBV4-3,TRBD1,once,CASSLTGFSYEQYF,TGCGCCAGCAGCTTGACAGGGTTCTCCTACGAGCAGTACTTC
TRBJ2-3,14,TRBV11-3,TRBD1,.,CASSPRTGPDTQYF,TGTGCCAGCAGCCCTCGGACAGGGCCAGATACGCAGTATTTT
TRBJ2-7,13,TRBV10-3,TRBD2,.,CAIASGGPYEQYF,TGTGCCATCGCGAGCGGGGGTCCCTACGAGCAGTACTTC
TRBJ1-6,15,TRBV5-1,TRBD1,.,CASSQGTGGGSPLHF,TGCGCCAGCAGCCAGGGGACAGGAGGGGGATCACCCCTCCACTTT
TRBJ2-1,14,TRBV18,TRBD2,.,CASSLTSGNNEQFF,TGTGCCAGCTCACTTACTAGCGGAAACAATGAGCAGTTCTTC
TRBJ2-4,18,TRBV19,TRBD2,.,CASSMSSGGILAKNIQYF,TGTGCCAGTAGTATGTCTAGCGGGGGAATACTAGCCAAAAACATTCAGTACTTC
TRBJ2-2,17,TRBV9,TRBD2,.,CASSVLAGATNTGELFF,TGTGCCAGCAGCGTGCTAGCGGGGGCCACGAACACCGGGGAGCTGTTTTTT
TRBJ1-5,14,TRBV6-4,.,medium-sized,CASSPTGTNQPQHF,TGTGCCAGCAGTCCGACAGGAACCAATCAGCCCCAGCATTTT
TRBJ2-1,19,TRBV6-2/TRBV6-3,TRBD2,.,CASSYLVAGGPRAYNEQFF,TGTGCCAGCAGTTACCTAGTGGCGGGGGGCCCCCGAGCTTACAATGAGCAGTTCTTC
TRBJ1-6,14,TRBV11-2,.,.,CASSSGVDGSPLHF,TGTGCCAGCAGCTCCGGGGTGGACGGCTCACCCCTCCACTTT
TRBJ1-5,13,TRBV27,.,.,CASSFAPNQPQHF,TGTGCCAGCAGTTTCGCGCCTAATCAGCCCCAGCATTTT
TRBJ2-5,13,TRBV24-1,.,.,CATSPMASETQYF,TGTGCCACCAGCCCGATGGCGTCAGAGACCCAGTACTTC
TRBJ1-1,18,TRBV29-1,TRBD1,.,CSVLGIPGQGNVNTEAFF,TGCAGCGTTCTTGGAATCCCGGGACAGGGAAACGTGAACACTGAAGCTTTCTTT
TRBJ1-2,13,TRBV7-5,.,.,CASRDRDLYGYTF,TGTGCCAGCCGGGACAGGGATCTCTATGGCTACACCTTC
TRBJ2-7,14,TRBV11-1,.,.,CASSPRGPRYEQYF,TGTGCCAGCAGCCCGCGGGGGCCTCGCTACGAGCAGTACTTC
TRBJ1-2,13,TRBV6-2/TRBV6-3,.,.,CASSPQLSYGYTF,TGTGCCAGCAGTCCACAGTTAAGCTATGGCTACACCTTC
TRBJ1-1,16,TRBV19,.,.,CASSITAGGRTTEAFF,TGTGCCAGTAGTATCACTGCGGGTGGCCGAACGACTGAAGCTTTCTTT
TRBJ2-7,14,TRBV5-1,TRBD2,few,CASSLVSGNYEQYF,TGCGCCAGCAGCTTGGTTAGCGGGAACTACGAGCAGTACTTC
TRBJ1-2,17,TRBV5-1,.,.,CASSLAGRGGEVYGYTF,TGCGCCAGCAGCTTGGCAGGTAGGGGGGGCGAAGTCTATGGCTACACCTTC
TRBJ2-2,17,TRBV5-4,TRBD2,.,CASSLRLAGLNTGELFF,TGTGCCAGCAGCTTGCGATTAGCGGGGCTGAACACCGGGGAGCTGTTTTTT
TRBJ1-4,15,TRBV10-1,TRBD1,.,CANRDRTHRNEKLFF,TGCGCCAACCGGGACAGGACCCACCGTAATGAAAAACTGTTTTTT
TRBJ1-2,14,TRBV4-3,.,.,CASSALGRSYGYTF,TGCGCCAGCAGCGCTTTAGGACGGAGCTATGGCTACACCTTC